The 5 T cell receptor beta chains presented below share a single source sample, sequenced in a study of Graves' ophthalmopathy and Graves' hyperthyroidism. RNA transcripts yielded amplified TCR beta CDR3 regions. HTBI-primed RT-PCR formed the first round, and a multiplex PCR formed the second. TCRdb reanalysed the multiplex PCR reads using MiXCR and keeps one entry per CDR3 protein. The sample comprises about 620,000 distinct CDR3 sequences, 22% of which are singletons, and around 7% rests with the top ten. The material sequenced was peripheral blood. These receptors came from a woman younger than 35 with stable Graves' hyperthyroidism. Some clones in this sample may be carry-over from other donors' samples.

The rearrangement uses TRBV11-2 and TRBJ2-5, with a possible D match to TRBD2 (5 bases). V gave up 5 bases and J gave up 4 bases, with 14 bases separating them. CDR1 and CDR2 from the germline V gene are SGHAT and FQNNGV. There are 14 residues in the CDR3. For the CDR3, the DNA is TGTGCCAGCAGCCCCGGCCCCCGGGGAGAGACCCAGTACTTC. As protein: CASSPGPRGETQYF.

At least ten counts were recorded for this clonotype. The rearrangement uses TRBV5-1 and TRBJ1-1, with D tentatively TRBD1 (5 bases). The V end lost 0 bases, the J end lost 1 base, and 16 bases lay between the germline ends. The CDR3 has 17 residues. Germline CDR1 SGHRS, CDR2 YFSETQ. DNA of the CDR3: TGCGCCAGCAGCTTGGGTATCACCCAGGGTCGGAACACTGAAGCTTTCTTT. Its protein is CASSLGITQGRNTEAFF.

This clonotype was recorded many times. This chain joins TRBV6-1 and TRBJ1-1; D is uncertain. Trimming took off 0 bases at V and 2 bases at J, with 7 bases between the two ends. CDR1 and CDR2 from the germline V gene are MNHNS and SASEGT. This CDR3 is built from 14 residues. DNA of the CDR3: TGTGCCAGCAGTGAAGCGGCAGTAAACACTGAAGCTTTCTTT. Its protein product is CASSEAAVNTEAFF.

This clonotype was counted many times. J is TRBJ2-2 and V is TRBV19; 8 bases are a match to TRBD1. V shed 9 bases, J shed 4 bases, and the junction held 13 bases outside the gene matches. CDR1 LNHDA and CDR2 SQIVND come from the germline V gene (reference sequence). This CDR3 region has 16 residues. The CDR3 is CASRSRRQGRTGELFF. The DNA of the CDR3 is TGTGCCAGCCGTTCCCGCCGACAGGGGCGCACCGGGGAGCTGTTTTTT.

This clonotype was picked up a small number of times. The chain uses TRBV12-3 or TRBV12-4 and TRBJ2-7, with 8 nucleotides matching TRBD1. The CDR3 covers 15 residues. The J segment lost 2 bases and the V segment lost 5 bases, leaving 8 bases of the junction unmatched. CDR3 sequence reads: CASSPSGTGTYEQYF. CDR3 DNA: TGTGCCAGCAGTCCCTCTGGGACAGGAACCTACGAGCAGTACTTC.